The present T cell receptor beta chain was sequenced within a study of T cells in tuberculosis (dated by TCRdb to the late 2010s). With respect to the entire study: To characterize T cells specific for the mycobacterial lipid antigen glucose monomycolate (GMM), the study used CD1B tetramers together with high-throughput TCR immunosequencing. IGRA-negative adolescents, IGRA-positive adolescents with latent tuberculosis and adults with active tuberculosis, some 11 per group, were compared in a South African clinical cohort. PBMC from patients with active tuberculosis were archived either before the start of standard anti-tuberculosis treatment or within 7 days of starting that treatment. General study outcomes and caveats: A classifier using the diverse GMM-specific repertoire reached 87% accuracy (AUROC around 0.9), compared with approximately 70% accuracy using GEM motif frequencies. Which clinical samples got chosen depended on the availability of cryopreserved specimens, and the active tuberculosis cases were adults, whereas the controls were adolescents. Smaller mean NN-distances to GMM-specific TCRs were observed in active tuberculosis TCR-alpha repertoires than in IGRA-negative controls, suggesting clonal expansion of GMM-specific TCRs. Smaller NN-distances were partly driven by shorter CDR3-alpha lengths in active tuberculosis patients, and statistical significance was not reached for the TCR-beta difference.

Per the germline V gene, SGHVS is the CDR1 and FQNEAQ is the CDR2. The CDR3 covers 16 residues, taking in both the cysteine and the phenylalanine. The DNA shown is the 48-base CDR3, in frame from base 1. V gives up 2 bases and J gives up 1 base, and the segment between their germline ends measures 14 bases. TCR libraries were generated with the immunoSEQ multiplex PCR assay, using TCR-beta and/or TCR-alpha/delta assays for each sample. The amplified TCR libraries were sequenced using the Illumina high-throughput platform. Under the source paper's analysis protocol: Clustering and dimensionality reduction relied on pairwise TCRdist distances among GMM-specific receptors from T cells that were either sorted ex vivo or expanded in vitro. Each clinical repertoire was scored by mean NN-distance, the average TCRdist to the nearest 10% of tetramer-positive reference sequences. GEM TCR motif frequency was calculated as the fraction of unique TCRs that matched known GEM sequences in V/J usage and CDR3 length. Active tuberculosis was classified by linear discriminant analysis with leave-one-out cross-validation, implemented in scikit-learn. TCRdb holds this immuneACCESS table with in-frame rearrangements only. Some clones are missing; in checked studies, unresolved V genes explain under half, and the rest has no known cause. V, J and clone size are those of that table, while D and trimming were read from the DNA. The sample table records roughly 31,000 clones; roughly 88% of these occur just once. The leading ten clones occupy about 5% of the sample.

On this clone: Its antigen specificity is not known. No much larger clonotype is one base removed from it; base qualities were not supplied.

The sample's time point label is to be understood as: new active TB diagnosis, blood taken before or within 7 days of starting treatment. The patients with active tuberculosis were newly diagnosed, HIV-seronegative South African adults aged 18 years or older. Confirmation of active tuberculosis was based on positive sputum smear microscopy and/or a positive M. tuberculosis culture. Immunosequencing of unsorted cryopreserved PBMC covered, on average, approximately 100,000 T cells per clinical donor. The receptor comes from an adult with tuberculosis. The sample was PBMCs, taken at tuberculosis diagnosis. Recombination linked TRBV7-8 to TRBJ2-5; TRBD2 is a weak D gene call, 6 bases matching. The CDR3 here reads CASSLRDWGGQETQYF. The sequence in DNA is TGTGCCAGCAGCTTAAGGGACTGGGGTGGCCAAGAGACCCAGTACTTC.